Reported below is one T cell receptor (beta chain). Seattle's enrolled individuals joined amid active infection and were then monitored longitudinally. Measured with immunoSEQ multiplex PCR; TCRdb has only the in-frame clones, and not every one. The sample lists fewer than 200,000 clones, just under 90% occurring once. These data come from a study of blood T cell repertoires in COVID-19. Looking at the study overall: There were acute and convalescent COVID-19 samples, and they came from the United States, Italy and Spain. Sample material is recorded as cDNA or gDNA derived from T cells, B-cell-depleted T cells, or PBMCs.

This clonotype was sampled from a woman aged 70-85 years with COVID-19, enrolled during active disease. Input material: peripheral blood.

CDR3 sequence reads: CASSSPGQGAGNTIYF. As DNA, the CDR3 is TGTGCCAGCAGTTCCCCGGGACAGGGGGCTGGAAACACCATATATTTT. The chain carries TRBV28 and TRBJ1-3, with 11 positions matching TRBD1. Germline V gene sequence: CDR1 MDHEN, CDR2 SYDVKM. Trimming at V came to 4 bases and at J to 2 bases, leaving 4 bases not matched to a gene. The CDR3 sequence is 16 residues long.